Below are 16 T cell receptor beta chains sequenced from a single sample in a study of human T cells and chemical hapten exposure. From the 5' RACE reads, TCRdb called clonotypes with MiXCR, one entry per CDR3 protein. Of 130,000 or so distinct CDR3 sequences in the sample, approximately 4% are singletons; the top ten hold roughly 1.4%. Whole blood, unfractionated, served as the material for total RNA extraction. These receptors were taken from a female donor in good health.

This clonotype has at least ten counts. The V gene is TRBV6-2 or TRBV6-3, the J gene TRBJ1-2; a weak D match, TRBD1 (5 bases). The CDR3 is 13 residues long. Germline V gene lookup returns CDR1 MNHEY and CDR2 SVGEGT. V shed 6 bases and J shed 4 bases, with 12 bases lying between them. CDR3 residues: CASSSRVGYGYTF. CDR3 nucleotides: TGTGCCAGCAGCTCCAGGGTTGGCTATGGCTACACCTTC.

This clonotype was detected many times. The chain recombines TRBV29-1 with TRBJ1-5; D not resolved. With 4 bases removed from V and 11 bases from J, the gap between germline ends came to 15 bases. Germline V gene sequence: CDR1 SQVTM, CDR2 ANQGSEA. This CDR3 is 12 amino acids long. The CDR3 loop is CSVAGNGGSQHF. The CDR3 region has the DNA TGCAGCGTTGCGGGAAATGGCGGGTCCCAGCATTTT.

This clonotype was seen many times. The chain employs TRBV18 and TRBJ2-6; a weak D match, TRBD2 (5 bases). Germline-derived CDR1 and CDR2 are KGHSH and LQKENI. The CDR3 contains 15 residues. V lost 5 bases and J 4 bases, leaving 12 bases between the germline ends. The CDR3 region has the DNA TGTGCCAGCTCAACGTCGGAGGACGGGGCCAACGTCCTGACTTTC. This codes for CASSTSEDGANVLTF.

Worth noting for this clonotype: A much larger clone lies a single base off, so this may be a read error. The rearrangement joins TRBV7-9 to TRBJ2-3, with TRBD2 identical over 7 bases. Germline lookup yields CDR1 SEHNR and CDR2 FQNEAQ (reference sequence). Losses at the gene ends were 7 bases for V and 1 base for J; bases not matched to a gene: 8. There are 15 residues in the CDR3. The CDR3 here is CASTPSGGGTDTQYF. The CDR3 DNA reads as TGTGCCAGCACCCCCTCGGGGGGTGGCACAGATACGCAGTATTTT. Combining the CDR3 with reference TRBV7-9 and TRBJ2-3 gives the whole variable domain DTGVSQNPRHKITKRGQNVTFRCDPISEHNRLYWYRQTLGQGPEFLTYFQNEAQLEKSRLLSDRFSAERPKGSFSTLEIQRTEQGDSAMYLCASTPSGGGTDTQYFGPGTRLTVL.

This clonotype was seen at least ten times. The V call is TRBV15, the J call TRBJ2-7; perhaps TRBD2 as D (5 bases). V gave up 6 bases and J gave up 5 bases, with 17 bases separating them. Germline V gives CDR1 LNHNV, CDR2 YYDKDF (reference sequence). The CDR3 is 14 amino acids. The CDR3 is CATRLGLLRDEQYF. Written as DNA, the CDR3 is TGTGCCACCAGACTAGGTCTTCTAAGGGACGAGCAGTACTTC.

Of note for this clonotype: A much larger clone differs by one base, so this may be a read error. This sequence joins TRBV11-2 and TRBJ2-3; TRBD2 might be the D (6 bases). Germline V gene sequence: CDR1 SGHAT, CDR2 FQNNGV. The CDR3 sequence is 13 residues long. The CDR3 nucleotides read TGTGCCTGCAGCTTTGGGAGGCCAGATACGCAGTATTTT. It yields the protein CACSFGRPDTQYF.

This clonotype was found many times. Here the CDR3 DNA reads TGTGCCAGCAGCCCAACAGGGGGCGGCGAAAAACTGTTTTTT. The encoded protein is CASSPTGGGEKLFF. This chain connects TRBV12-3 or TRBV12-4 to TRBJ1-4; 9 bases map to TRBD1. V shed 6 bases, J shed 8 bases, and the junction held 7 bases outside the gene matches. The CDR3 has 14 amino acids.

There are many counts of this clonotype. The chain uses TRBV4-2 and TRBJ2-7; 7 bases line up with TRBD2. This CDR3 region has 13 residues. J gave up 4 bases and V 0 bases, and 0 bases lay outside the gene matches. CDR1 is LGHNA, CDR2 YNFKEQ, per germline. The CDR3 DNA sequence: TGTGCCAGCAGCCAAGAGCGGGGGTACGAGCAGTACTTC. It encodes CASSQERGYEQYF.

In this sample, this clonotype turned up many times. The chain links TRBV24-1 to TRBJ2-3; TRBD1 aligns across 9 bases. Germline loops: CDR1 KGHDR, CDR2 SFDVKD. The CDR3 runs 17 residues. The junction had 9 bases not matched to a gene; V was cut back by 4 bases and J by 2 bases. In DNA, the CDR3 is TGTGCCACCAGTGAATCCCACTGGACAGGGGTCACAGATACGCAGTATTTT. Its translation is CATSESHWTGVTDTQYF.

This rearrangement joins TRBV11-2 to TRBJ2-1; D call uncertain. The CDR3 contains 11 residues. CDR1 is SGHAT and CDR2 is FQNNGV in the germline V gene. Deletions cut 6 bases from V and 5 bases from J, with 5 bases between. CDR3 nucleotides: TGTGCCAGCAGGGGTAACAATGAGCAGTTCTTC. Amino acid sequence: CASRGNNEQFF.

This clonotype was picked up many times. The rearrangement uses TRBV7-8 and TRBJ2-4, with a weak D call TRBD2 (6 bases). Trimming stripped 4 bases from V and 5 bases from J, with 15 bases between. This CDR3 is 15 amino acids long. Germline V lookup: CDR1 SGHVS, CDR2 FQNEAQ. In DNA, the CDR3 is TGTGCCAGCAGCTGGGGACTTGTTGGTGAAAACATTCAGTACTTC. It is translated as CASSWGLVGENIQYF.

In the case of this clonotype: A much larger clone lies one base from this, so it may be a read error. This chain uses TRBV7-9 with TRBJ1-3; TRBD1 might be the D (5 bases). The CDR3 loop spans 18 amino acids. V lost 5 bases and J 1 base, leaving 21 bases between the germline ends. Germline lookup yields CDR1 SEHNR and CDR2 FQNEAQ (reference sequence). The CDR3 reads CASSLPTGRGPSGNTIYF. The DNA of the CDR3 is TGTGCCAGCAGCCTACCCACGGGGCGCGGTCCTTCTGGAAACACCATATATTTT.

This clonotype was seen ten or more times. The chain has TRBV20-1 and TRBJ2-5; 9 nucleotides match TRBD1. Germline CDR1 reads DFQATT; CDR2 reads SNEGSKA (reference sequence). CDR3 length: 14 residues. With V trimmed by 2 bases and J by 5 bases, 6 bases remained unmatched. The CDR3 reads CSARQNRGLETQYF. DNA of the CDR3: TGCAGTGCTAGACAGAACAGGGGGCTGGAGACCCAGTACTTC.

Ten or more counts support this clonotype. This chain joins TRBV5-1 and TRBJ2-2; a weak D match, TRBD1 (7 bases). Germline CDR1 SGHRS, CDR2 YFSETQ. The ends were cut back, 8 bases at V and 8 bases at J, with 25 bases in the middle. The CDR3 has 16 amino acids. The DNA for the CDR3 is TGCGCCAGTACAAAAGGACAGGAGGGCGCCCCGGGGGAGCTGTTTTTT. It translates to CASTKGQEGAPGELFF.

This clonotype was recorded many times. The chain links TRBV7-2 to TRBJ1-6; no clear D. Germline V CDR1 and CDR2: SGHTA, FQGNSA. The CDR3 totals 17 residues. V lost 1 base to trimming and J lost 0 bases, with 10 bases between them. The CDR3 protein is CASSLDFSSSYNSPLHF. The CDR3 bases are TGTGCCAGCAGCTTAGACTTTTCGAGCTCCTATAATTCACCCCTCCACTTT.

The chain carries TRBV12-3 or TRBV12-4 and TRBJ1-3, with unresolved D. The CDR3 runs to 12 residues. V lost 4 bases, J lost 2 bases, and 3 bases lay in between. DNA of the CDR3: TGTGCCAGCAGTTGGCCTGGAAACACCATATATTTT. Residues: CASSWPGNTIYF.